This T cell receptor beta chain was identified in a study of identical twins. Findings and limits, study-wide: Memory repertoires lacked the insertion deficit that abundant cord blood beta clonotypes showed.

TCRdb redid the calling of the 5' RACE reads with MiXCR, one entry per CDR3 protein. The sample carries approximately 490,000 distinct CDR3 sequences, about a fifth recorded once. Details on this clonotype: Its specificity is not known.

Trimming cost V 2 bases and J 4 bases, with 11 bases left between them. There are 13 residues in the CDR3. CDR1 and CDR2 from the germline V gene are DFQATT and SNEGSKA (reference sequence). These data also formed part of another study, on yellow fever vaccine responses in identical twins.

The receptor comes from a woman aged 18 to 35 in good health. The sequencing sample was made of CD4+ T cells sorted from blood. V gene TRBV20-1 combines with J gene TRBJ2-5, with D maybe TRBD2 (5 bases). The DNA of the CDR3 is TGCAGTGCTAGACCCCTAGCTGGAGAGACCCAGTACTTC. Its translation is CSARPLAGETQYF.